A single sample is the source of the 19 T cell receptor beta chains below, sequenced in a study of control samples from healthy donors and cancer patients. Some clones are missing from TCRdb's copy, which holds only in-frame ones; the method was immunoSEQ multiplex PCR. The sample lists 63,000 or so clones; roughly 90% were seen once. The sequenced sample consisted of PBMCs. These receptor sequences come from a man in his 60s with colorectal cancer.

CDR3 DNA: TGTGCCAGCAGCCAAGGGTCGGGGGGCGCTAGCTCCTACGAGCAGTACTTC. The encoded protein is CASSQGSGGASSYEQYF. The rearrangement links TRBV3-1 (or the pseudogene TRBV3-2) to TRBJ2-7; a possible D gene is TRBD2 (7 bases). CDR1 and CDR2 (germline): LGHDT, YNNKEL (reference sequence). This CDR3 is 17 amino acids long. V dropped 1 base and J dropped 0 bases, with 16 bases sitting between them.

A remark on this clone: At the DNA level, this CDR3 is encoded by other sequences in the same sample as well. The V call is TRBV12-3 or TRBV12-4, the J call TRBJ2-1; TRBD2 matches at 9 bases. V lost 8 bases, J lost 3 bases, and 2 bases stayed unmatched. The CDR3 covers 13 residues. The CDR3 is CASGTSSYNEQFF. CDR3 sequence (DNA): TGTGCCAGCGGGACTAGCAGCTACAATGAGCAGTTCTTC.

This clone was observed a few times. This rearrangement joins TRBV7-2 to TRBJ2-7; D unresolved. This CDR3 has 13 residues. V lost 3 bases, J lost 3 bases, and 9 bases lay in between. Germline CDR1 and CDR2: SGHTA and FQGNSA. As DNA, the CDR3 is TGTGCCAGCAGCTTCAACAGCCGCTACGAGCAGTACTTC. Translating gives CASSFNSRYEQYF.

The chain has TRBV12-3 or TRBV12-4 and TRBJ1-1, with 7 bases lining up with TRBD1. V trimming: 4 bases; J trimming: 9 bases; junction bases outside the gene matches: 8. The CDR3 length is 13 residues. The CDR3 sequence is CASSSRRGPKAFF. CDR3 in DNA: TGTGCCAGCAGTTCAAGAAGGGGGCCGAAAGCTTTCTTT.

The chain links TRBV11-2 to TRBJ2-3; D gene ambiguous. The CDR3 is made up of 12 amino acids. V was shortened by 0 bases and J by 5 bases, with 3 bases between the two germline ends. Germline V CDR1 and CDR2: SGHAT, FQNNGV. CDR3 in amino acids: CASSLEGDTQYF. The CDR3, as DNA: TGTGCCAGCAGCTTAGAGGGAGATACGCAGTATTTT.

The V gene is TRBV13, the J gene TRBJ2-5; D is unresolved. V was trimmed by 1 base and J by 0 bases, leaving 9 bases between them. Germline loops: CDR1 PRHDT, CDR2 FYEKMQ (reference sequence). The length of the CDR3 is 15 residues. The DNA of the CDR3 is TGTGCCAGCAGCTTAGACGCGGATCACCAAGAGACCCAGTACTTC. The encoded protein is CASSLDADHQETQYF.

CDR3 sequence: CASGRNYGRNTEAFF. The CDR3 region has the DNA TGTGCCAGCGGGCGGAACTACGGGAGGAACACTGAAGCTTTCTTT. The rearrangement joins TRBV2 to TRBJ1-1; D is undetermined. The germline V and J ends were trimmed by 8 bases and 1 base, with 17 bases remaining between them. The CDR3 sequence is 15 residues long. Germline CDR1 reads SNHLY; CDR2 reads FYNNEI. The variable domain in full, completed from reference TRBV2 and TRBJ1-1, reads EPEVTQTPSHQVTQMGQEVILRCVPISNHLYFYWYRQILGQKVEFLVSFYNNEISEKSEIFDDQFSVERPDGSNFTLKIRSTKLEDSAMYFCASGRNYGRNTEAFFGQGTRLTVV.

The genes are TRBV18 and TRBJ2-7, with 7 bases matching TRBD2. CDR1 is KGHSH and CDR2 is LQKENI in the germline V gene. CDR3 length: 14 residues. Trimming removed 8 bases from V and 2 bases from J; junction bases left unmatched: 9. The CDR3 DNA follows: TGTGCCAGCCTCCCTGGGAGGGGCCCCTACGAGCAGTACTTC. It yields the protein CASLPGRGPYEQYF.

This chain connects TRBV7-8 to TRBJ2-5; D assignment may be TRBD1 or TRBD2 (5 bases each). This CDR3 contains 15 residues. Per germline, CDR1 SGHVS and CDR2 FQNEAQ. V was cut by 1 base and J by 1 base, with 10 bases left in between. In DNA form, the CDR3 reads TGTGCCAGCAGCTTAGGAGGGGCTACCCAAGAGACCCAGTACTTC. Its translation is CASSLGGATQETQYF.

The chain joins TRBV6-5 to TRBJ2-5; a possible D gene is TRBD2 (7 bases). CDR1 and CDR2 from the germline V gene are MNHEY and SVGAGI. The V end lost 0 bases, the J end lost 6 bases, and 14 bases lay between the germline ends. CDR3 length: 15 residues. The CDR3 DNA is TGTGCCAGCAGTTACTCGATAGGGGGGGCAAAGACCCAGTACTTC. Amino acids: CASSYSIGGAKTQYF.

J is TRBJ2-6 and V is TRBV7-9; D is undetermined. Between the trimmed V and J ends, which lost 1 base and 0 bases, there was a span of 7 bases. CDR3 length: 16 amino acids. Germline CDR1 reads SEHNR; CDR2 reads FQNEAQ (reference sequence). CDR3 nucleotides: TGTGCCAGCAGCTTAGGCCAGTCCTCTGGGGCCAACGTCCTGACTTTC. Protein sequence: CASSLGQSSGANVLTF.

The chain links TRBV5-1 to TRBJ2-5; 10 bases are a match to TRBD1. The germline CDR1 and CDR2 sequences are SGHRS and YFSETQ. The J segment lost 2 bases and the V segment lost 7 bases, leaving 5 bases of the junction unmatched. The CDR3 extends over 14 amino acids. Here the CDR3 DNA reads TGCGCCAGCTACCGGGACAGGGGTCAAGAGACCCAGTACTTC. This encodes CASYRDRGQETQYF.

V is TRBV27 and J is TRBJ2-7; 7 bases line up with TRBD1. Germline V gene data show CDR1 as MNHEY and CDR2 as SMNVEV (reference sequence). The CDR3 has 14 residues. V shed 5 bases, J shed 0 bases, and the junction held 4 bases outside the gene matches. CDR3 DNA: TGTGCCAGCAGTAAACAGGGGCTCTCCTACGAGCAGTACTTC. Amino acids: CASSKQGLSYEQYF.

The V and J genes are TRBV7-6 and TRBJ2-1; either TRBD1 or TRBD2 may fit D (5 bases each). There are 15 residues in the CDR3. The V end lost 1 base, the J end lost 8 bases, and 15 bases lay between the germline ends. The germline V gene has CDR1 SGHVS and CDR2 FNYEAQ. CDR3 in amino acids: CASSLESWGFDEQFF. The DNA of the CDR3 is TGTGCCAGCAGCTTAGAGTCATGGGGGTTCGATGAGCAGTTCTTC.

V is TRBV11-3 and J is TRBJ2-7; possibly TRBD1 for D (6 bases). The germline gives CDR1 SGHNT, CDR2 YENEEA. Trimming removed 0 bases at V and 0 bases at J, with 15 bases between. CDR3 length equals 17 residues. The CDR3 sequence: CASSLDQGFCPSYEQYF. CDR3 bases: TGTGCCAGCAGCTTAGATCAGGGGTTCTGCCCCTCCTACGAGCAGTACTTC.

The V call is TRBV30, the J call TRBJ1-5, with D uncertain. V was shortened by 2 bases and J by 13 bases, with 15 bases between the two germline ends. The germline V gene encodes CDR1 GTSNPN and CDR2 SVGIG (reference sequence). The CDR3 is 12 residues long. CDR3 sequence (DNA): TGTGCCTGGAGTAACGGTTCCCCGCCTCAGCATTTT. It encodes CAWSNGSPPQHF.

The J gene is TRBJ1-6, the V gene TRBV5-4; D gene uncertain. Trimming took 0 bases from V and 6 from J, leaving 4 bases between them. Germline assignment: CDR1 SGHNT and CDR2 YYREEE (reference sequence). The CDR3 is 13 residues long. In DNA form, the CDR3 reads TGTGCCAGCAGCTTGGGGTTTAATTCACCCCTCCACTTT. This codes for CASSLGFNSPLHF.

This clone showed up just a few times. The J gene is TRBJ2-1, the V gene TRBV19; D not resolved. Germline CDR1 reads LNHDA; CDR2 reads SQIVND (reference sequence). V was trimmed by 6 bases and J by 7 bases, leaving 13 bases between them. The CDR3 spans 13 residues. The chain's CDR3 is CASRSSRRNEQFF. CDR3 sequence (DNA): TGTGCCAGTAGATCTTCCCGAAGGAATGAGCAGTTCTTC.

This sequence joins TRBV5-4 and TRBJ2-1, with D unclear. The CDR3 is 12 residues long. Trimming removed 0 bases from V and 10 bases from J, with 8 bases in between. In germline, CDR1 is SGHNT, CDR2 YYREEE (reference sequence). The CDR3 nucleotides read TGTGCCAGCAGCTTGGGGCGTGGCGAGCAGTTCTTC. Protein product: CASSLGRGEQFF.